The sample holds a few counts of the clone carrying this TCR beta chain. The antigen remains undetermined. The data originate from a study of regulatory T cells in long-lasting Graves disease. Time point denoted: newly diagnosed GD, antithyroid drugs for less than 3 months. RNA from PBMCs was the source of the TCR library. CDR3 length: 13 amino acids. The germline V gene has CDR1 SGHRS and CDR2 YFSETQ. The V end was cut by 4 bases, the J end by 5 bases, with 7 bases between. Library construction for TCR beta used iRepertoire HTBI primers and Arm-PCR of CDR3 regions. One entry per CDR3 protein, called by TCRdb with MiXCR from the multiplex PCR reads. The top ten clones hold roughly a tenth of a sample with 450,000 to 600,000 distinct CDR3 sequences, approximately 15% of them seen once. Study-level results: TRBV28, TRBJ1-2 and TRBJ2-5 were segments that persistent disease favored.

The sample also formed part of further work on T cells in Graves' hyperthyroidism and ophthalmopathy. That paper notes: Not enrolled were patients with uncontrolled infection, other autoimmune disease, pregnancy or lactation. Ophthalmopathy and stable hyperthyroidism were told apart by a 13 V-J model. With a median lead of approximately six months before onset, the model predicted ophthalmopathy.

The chain couples TRBV5-1 to TRBJ2-6, with no clear D. The specimen comprised peripheral blood mononuclear cells (PBMCs), sampled at new diagnosis, from a patient treated with antithyroid drugs. The sequence came from a man younger than 40 with Graves disease. This CDR3 is CASSPPRANVLTF. CDR3 nucleotides: TGCGCCAGCAGCCCCCCGCGGGCCAACGTCCTGACTTTC.